Listed below are T cell receptor beta chains from one sample, sequenced in a study of OX40 agonist ivuxolimab in advanced cancers. Repertoires were generated with immunoSEQ multiplex PCR, while TCRdb's copy carries only in-frame clones and drops some. This table holds under 90,000 clones, 70% to 90% found once. The source was CD4+ or CD8+ T cells sorted from blood, collected in a trial of the OX40 agonist ivuxolimab. The receptors were sampled from an adult with an advanced solid tumor such as melanoma, head and neck, liver or kidney cancer. Each CDR3 is given without its conserved first and last residue. D genes are given only for firm matches. A clone size is listed for some rows: how often the clone was seen (once, few, many), or a class if it is expanded.

13 | . | TRBV5-1 | . | ASSLERGAGEKLF
12 | . | TRBV19 | . | ASSMGEISYEQY
13 | . | TRBV6-5 | . | ASRHHLTDTGELF
14 | . | TRBV6-1 | . | ASSAKMVGDNQPQH
13 | . | TRBV5-3 | . | ASSLVGRANYGYT
12 | TRBD2 | TRBV5-1 | . | ASSPGLAEDTQY
14 | TRBD1 | TRBV18 | . | ASSPLGQLSNQPQH
14 | TRBD1 | TRBV5-6 | . | ASSPGRGRSGNTIY
14 | TRBD1 | TRBV5-1 | once | ASSLNPAGGPGELF
9 | . | TRBV20-1 | once | SARGDFEQY
10 | . | TRBV29-1 | once | SVRTGNTEAF
13 | TRBD1 | TRBV7-9 | . | ASSLALDRGNEQF
11 | TRBD1 | TRBV5-6 | . | ASSFDRGRGYT
13 | . | TRBV19 | . | ASSLRVERYQPQH
11 | . | TRBV5-5 | . | ASSLKAQGWAF
11 | . | TRBV28 | . | ASSLSGANVLT
13 | . | TRBV18 | . | ASSPQGTGANVLT
13 | TRBD1 | TRBV5-6 | . | ASSEGTGSNNEQF
15 | TRBD2 | TRBV11-2 | . | ASSPRAGGPSTDTQY
12 | . | TRBV18 | . | ASSPGEGSYGYT
12 | . | TRBV5-4 | few | ASSTGQPNYGYT
10 | TRBD2 | TRBV11-2 | . | ASNFLAGELF
13 | . | TRBV18 | . | ASSPQPSSQETQY
13 | TRBD1 | TRBV28 | . | ASSTASEGQETQY
13 | . | TRBV5-5 | once | ASSLVALPGETQY
12 | . | TRBV5-1 | . | ASSLMGSEEKLF
10 | . | TRBV29-1 | . | SVGGVQETQY
11 | . | TRBV27 | few | ASCQGGDTEAF
16 | . | TRBV5-1 | . | ASSLGAGLVVATDTQY
12 | TRBD2 | TRBV7-2 | . | ASSLGTSGSPQY
13 | TRBD1 | TRBV28 | once | ASSHITGATDTQY
10 | . | TRBV5-8 | . | ASSLALGLAF
13 | TRBD2 | TRBV2 | . | ASRSSGRIGYEQY
14 | . | TRBV7-9 | . | ASSEGGGPTNEKLF
13 | . | TRBV6-1 | once | ASSSAGRSNTEAF
14 | . | TRBV28 | . | ASSLPLGGTLYEQY
14 | . | TRBV27 | . | TSSFRGANPNQPQH
13 | . | TRBV2 | once | ASSPDPSGANVLT
13 | TRBD2 | TRBV6-5 | . | ASRTSGITYNEQF
15 | . | TRBV6-1 | few | ASSEASLGRGKTEAF
14 | . | TRBV6-1 | . | ASSEAVRWGRETQY
12 | . | TRBV29-1 | . | SVASRWDDYGYT
10 | . | TRBV11-2 | . | ASSYLRTEAF
10 | . | TRBV11-3 | . | ASSFSGSEQY
15 | TRBD2 | TRBV18 | . | ASSSPPIAGITYEQY
14 | TRBD1 | TRBV5-1 | . | ASSSPRGQRQETQY
12 | . | TRBV5-4 | . | ASSLGTRTETQY
13 | . | TRBV5-1 | . | ASSPLIPSYNEQF
13 | TRBD2 | TRBV28 | . | ASSLGLAGADEQF
12 | TRBD1 | TRBV6-1 | . | ASIRGTGMNGYT
13 | . | TRBV28 | once | ASSPMWASGNTIY
12 | . | TRBV6-5 | . | ASSYSREGGGYT
13 | . | TRBV5-1 | . | ASSSRRGGDTEAF
13 | TRBD2 | TRBV7-3 | . | ASSLVPSGTETQY
16 | TRBD2 | TRBV30 | . | AWSQPHGTSGRRNTQY
12 | . | TRBV19 | . | ASRWAPNTGELF